What follows describes a single TCR beta chain. Its specificity is unknown. Sorted populations all exceeded 95% purity. The CDR3 loop spans 14 amino acids. Trimming shortened V by 6 bases and J by 2 bases, and 12 bases separated the two germline ends. Germline V gene data show CDR1 as SNHLY and CDR2 as FYNNEI. This sample was included in a study of beta chain features in type 1 diabetes. cDNA synthesis used the whole RNA isolate, giving expressed TCRB sequences. Measured with immunoSEQ multiplex PCR; TCRdb has only the in-frame clones, and not every one. Of about 250,000 clones in the sample, over 12% were seen once. Study-wide results and caveats: Relative to healthy donors, patients appeared to have naive, central memory and Treg TCRB repertoires that were more similar. Patients with Type 1 diabetes showed moderately but significantly shorter TCRB CDR3s in all four CD4+ subsets. For type 1 diabetes patients, VDJ junctions showed fewer insertions and more deletions.

Sequencing used naive CD4+ T cells from blood. The chain couples TRBV2 to TRBJ2-3; unclear D gene. The receptor comes from a woman aged 40 to 55 in good health. CDR3 region: CASSPWAATDTQYF. The CDR3 DNA follows: TGTGCCAGCAGCCCCTGGGCAGCCACAGATACGCAGTATTTT.